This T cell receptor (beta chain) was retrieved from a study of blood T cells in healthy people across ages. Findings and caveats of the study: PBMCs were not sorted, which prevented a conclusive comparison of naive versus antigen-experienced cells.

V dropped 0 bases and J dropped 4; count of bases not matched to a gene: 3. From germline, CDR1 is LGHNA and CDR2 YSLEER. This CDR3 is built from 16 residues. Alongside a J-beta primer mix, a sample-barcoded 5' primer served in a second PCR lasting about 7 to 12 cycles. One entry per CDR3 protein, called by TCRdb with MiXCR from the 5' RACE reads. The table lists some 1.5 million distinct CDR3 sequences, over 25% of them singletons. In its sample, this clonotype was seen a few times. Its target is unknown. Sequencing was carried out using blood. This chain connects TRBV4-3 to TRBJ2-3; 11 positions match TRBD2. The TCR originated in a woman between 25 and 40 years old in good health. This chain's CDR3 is CASSQDSGRVPDTQYF. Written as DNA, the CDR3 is TGCGCCAGCAGCCAAGATAGCGGGAGGGTTCCAGATACGCAGTATTTT.